This TCR beta chain was identified in a study of blood T cell repertoires in COVID-19. For the study at large: Samples representing acute and convalescent COVID-19 were sourced from the United States, Italy and Spain.

After removal of 5 bases from V and 8 bases from J, the junction contained 12 bases not matched to a gene. The CDR3 sequence is 15 residues long. The V gene's germline CDR1 is MDHEN and CDR2 SYDVKM. TCRdb's copy holds only in-frame clones and misses some; the assay was immunoSEQ multiplex PCR. The sample lists 250,000 to 350,000 clones; under 85% were seen once. The J gene is TRBJ1-2, the V gene TRBV28, with 9 bases identical to TRBD1. The TCR was taken from a human donor with COVID-19, enrolled during active disease. The donor label of this sample is uncertain. The sequencing sample was made of peripheral blood. CDR3: CASSQPGTGRLGYTF. DNA for the CDR3: TGTGCCAGCAGTCAACCCGGGACAGGGCGGTTGGGCTACACCTTC.